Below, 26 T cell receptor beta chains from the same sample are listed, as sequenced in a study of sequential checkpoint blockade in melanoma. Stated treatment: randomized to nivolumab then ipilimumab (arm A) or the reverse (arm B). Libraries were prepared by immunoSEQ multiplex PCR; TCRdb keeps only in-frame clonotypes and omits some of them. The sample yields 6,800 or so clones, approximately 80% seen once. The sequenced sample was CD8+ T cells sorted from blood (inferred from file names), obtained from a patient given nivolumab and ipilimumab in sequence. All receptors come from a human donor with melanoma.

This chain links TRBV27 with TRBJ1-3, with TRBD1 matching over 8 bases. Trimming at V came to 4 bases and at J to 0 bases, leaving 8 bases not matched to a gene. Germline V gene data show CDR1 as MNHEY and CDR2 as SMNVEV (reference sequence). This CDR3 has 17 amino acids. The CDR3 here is CASSSGTGPASGNTIYF. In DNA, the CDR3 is TGTGCCAGCAGTTCCGGGACAGGACCAGCCTCTGGAAACACCATATATTTT.

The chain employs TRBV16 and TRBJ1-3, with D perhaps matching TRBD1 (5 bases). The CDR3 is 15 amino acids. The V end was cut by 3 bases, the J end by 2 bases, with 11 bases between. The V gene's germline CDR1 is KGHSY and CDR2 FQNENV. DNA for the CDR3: TGTGCCAGCAGCCACCCCGTAGGGGCTGGAAACACCATATATTTT. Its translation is CASSHPVGAGNTIYF.

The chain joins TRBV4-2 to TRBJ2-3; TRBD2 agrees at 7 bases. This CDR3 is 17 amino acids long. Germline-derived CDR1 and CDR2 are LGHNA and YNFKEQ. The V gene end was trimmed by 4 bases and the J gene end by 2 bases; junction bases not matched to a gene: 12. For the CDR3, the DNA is TGTGCCAGCAGCCCTCCCTGGAGCGGGATGACCACAGATACGCAGTATTTT. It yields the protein CASSPPWSGMTTDTQYF.

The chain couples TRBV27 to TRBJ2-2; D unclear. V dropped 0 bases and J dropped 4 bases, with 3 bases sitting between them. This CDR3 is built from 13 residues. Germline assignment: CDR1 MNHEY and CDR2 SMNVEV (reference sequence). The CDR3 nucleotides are TGTGCCAGCAGTTTATCGAGCACCGGGGAGCTGTTTTTT. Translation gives CASSLSSTGELFF.

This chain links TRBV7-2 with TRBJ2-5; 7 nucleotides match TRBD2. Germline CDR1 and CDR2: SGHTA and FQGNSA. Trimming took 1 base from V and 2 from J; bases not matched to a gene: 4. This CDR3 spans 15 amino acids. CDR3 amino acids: CASSLVMGGQETQYF. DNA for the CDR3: TGTGCCAGCAGCTTAGTGATGGGGGGGCAAGAGACCCAGTACTTC.

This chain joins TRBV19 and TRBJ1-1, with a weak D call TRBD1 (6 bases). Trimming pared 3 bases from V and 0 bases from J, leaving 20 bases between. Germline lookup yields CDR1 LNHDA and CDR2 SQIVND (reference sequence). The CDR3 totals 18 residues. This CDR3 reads CASSIGHADRSLNTEAFF. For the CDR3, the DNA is TGTGCCAGTAGTATCGGCCACGCCGACAGGTCTCTGAACACTGAAGCTTTCTTT.

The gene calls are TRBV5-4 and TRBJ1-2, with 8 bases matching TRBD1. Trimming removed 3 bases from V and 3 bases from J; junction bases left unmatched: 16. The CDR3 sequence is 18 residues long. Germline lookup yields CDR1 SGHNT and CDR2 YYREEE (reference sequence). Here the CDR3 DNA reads TGTGCCAGCAGCTCGTCCGGGACAGGTTTCTATCCGTACTATGGCTACACCTTC. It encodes CASSSSGTGFYPYYGYTF.

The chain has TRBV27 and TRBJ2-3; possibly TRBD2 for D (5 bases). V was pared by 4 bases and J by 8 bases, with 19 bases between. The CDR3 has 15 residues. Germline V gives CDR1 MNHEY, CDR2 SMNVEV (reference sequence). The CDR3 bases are TGTGCCAGCAGTTCCTATCCGAGGACCGAGGGTACGCAGTATTTT. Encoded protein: CASSSYPRTEGTQYF.

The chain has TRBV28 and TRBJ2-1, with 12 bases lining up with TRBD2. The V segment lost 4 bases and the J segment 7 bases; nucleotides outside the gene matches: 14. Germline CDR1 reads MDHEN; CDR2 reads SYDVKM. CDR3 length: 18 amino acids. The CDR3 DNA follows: TGTGCCAGCAGTTCGATAAACCTACTAGCGGGAGGATGGAATGAGCAGTTCTTC. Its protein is CASSSINLLAGGWNEQFF.

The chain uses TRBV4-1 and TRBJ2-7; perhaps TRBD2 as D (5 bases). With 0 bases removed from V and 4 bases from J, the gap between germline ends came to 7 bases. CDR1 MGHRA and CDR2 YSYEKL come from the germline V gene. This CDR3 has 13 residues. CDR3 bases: TGCGCCAGCAGCCAAGAGCGAGGGTACGAGCAGTACTTC. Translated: CASSQERGYEQYF.

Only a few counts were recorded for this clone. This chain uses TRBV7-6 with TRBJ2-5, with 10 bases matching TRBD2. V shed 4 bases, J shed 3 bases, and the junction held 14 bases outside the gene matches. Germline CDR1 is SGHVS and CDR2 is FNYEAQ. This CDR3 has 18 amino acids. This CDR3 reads CASSSRGASGRGKETQYF. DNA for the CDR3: TGTGCCAGCAGCTCGAGAGGTGCTAGCGGGAGAGGAAAAGAGACCCAGTACTTC.

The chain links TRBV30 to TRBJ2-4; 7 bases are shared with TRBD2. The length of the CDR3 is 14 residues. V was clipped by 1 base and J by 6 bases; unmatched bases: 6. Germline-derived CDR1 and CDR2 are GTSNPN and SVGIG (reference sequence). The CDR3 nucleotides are TGTGCCTGGAGTGCCGGGACTACGCGAAACATTCAGTACTTC. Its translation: CAWSAGTTRNIQYF. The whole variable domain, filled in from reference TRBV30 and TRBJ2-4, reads SQTIHQWPATLVQPVGSPLSLECTVEGTSNPNLYWYRQAAGRGLQLLFYSVGIGQISSEVPQNLSASRPQDRQFILSSKKLLLSDSGFYLCAWSAGTTRNIQYFGAGTRLSVL.

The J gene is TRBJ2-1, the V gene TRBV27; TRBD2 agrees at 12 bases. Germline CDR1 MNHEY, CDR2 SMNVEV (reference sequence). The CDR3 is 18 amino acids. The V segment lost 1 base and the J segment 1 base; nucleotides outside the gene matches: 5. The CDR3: CASSLLGTSGPSYNEQFF. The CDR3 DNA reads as TGTGCCAGCAGTTTATTAGGGACTAGCGGGCCTTCCTACAATGAGCAGTTCTTC.

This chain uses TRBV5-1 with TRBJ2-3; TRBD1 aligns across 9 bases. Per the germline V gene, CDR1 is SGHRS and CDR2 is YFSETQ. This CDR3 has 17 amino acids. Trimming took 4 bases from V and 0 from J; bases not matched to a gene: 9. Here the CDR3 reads CASSRDREVYSTDTQYF. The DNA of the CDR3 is TGCGCCAGCAGCCGGGACAGGGAAGTCTATAGCACAGATACGCAGTATTTT.

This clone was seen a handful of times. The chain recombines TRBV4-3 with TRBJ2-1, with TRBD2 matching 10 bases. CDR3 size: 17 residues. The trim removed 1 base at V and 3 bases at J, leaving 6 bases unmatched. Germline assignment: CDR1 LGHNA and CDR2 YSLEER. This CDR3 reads CASSQGSGLANYNEQFF. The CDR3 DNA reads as TGCGCCAGCAGCCAAGGTTCGGGACTAGCGAACTACAATGAGCAGTTCTTC.

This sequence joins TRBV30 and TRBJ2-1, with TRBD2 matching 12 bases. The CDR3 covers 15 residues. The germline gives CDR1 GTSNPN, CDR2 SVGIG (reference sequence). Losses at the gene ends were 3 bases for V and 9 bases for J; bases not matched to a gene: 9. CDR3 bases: TGTGCCTGGAGCCCCGGGACTAGCGGGTGGGGTGAGCAGTTCTTC. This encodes CAWSPGTSGWGEQFF.

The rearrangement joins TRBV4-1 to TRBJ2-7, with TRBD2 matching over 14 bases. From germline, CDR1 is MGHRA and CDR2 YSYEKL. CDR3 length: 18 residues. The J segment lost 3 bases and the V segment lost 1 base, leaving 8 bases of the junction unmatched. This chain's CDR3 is CASSQAGTSGSQLYEQYF. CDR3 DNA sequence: TGCGCCAGCAGCCAAGCGGGGACTAGCGGGAGTCAGCTCTACGAGCAGTACTTC.

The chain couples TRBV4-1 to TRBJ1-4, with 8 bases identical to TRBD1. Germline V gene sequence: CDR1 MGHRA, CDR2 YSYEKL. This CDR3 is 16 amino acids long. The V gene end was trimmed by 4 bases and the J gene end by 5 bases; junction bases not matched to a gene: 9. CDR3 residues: CASSPPGGRRNEKLFF. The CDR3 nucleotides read TGCGCCAGCAGCCCCCCAGGGGGCCGGAGAAATGAAAAACTGTTTTTT.

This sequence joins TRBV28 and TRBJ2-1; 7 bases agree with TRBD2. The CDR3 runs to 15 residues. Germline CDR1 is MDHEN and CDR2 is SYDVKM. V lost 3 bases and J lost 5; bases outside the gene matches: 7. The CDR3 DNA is TGTGCCAGCAGTTTGGGGCGGGAGAAAAACAATGAGCAGTTCTTC. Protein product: CASSLGREKNNEQFF.

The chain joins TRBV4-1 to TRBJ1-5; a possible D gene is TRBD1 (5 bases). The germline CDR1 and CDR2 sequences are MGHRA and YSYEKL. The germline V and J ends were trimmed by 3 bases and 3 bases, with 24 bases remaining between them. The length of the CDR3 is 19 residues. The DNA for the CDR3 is TGCGCCAGCAGCCATGTTCCCGCCCAGGGCAGCCCCACCAATCAGCCCCAGCATTTT. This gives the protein CASSHVPAQGSPTNQPQHF.

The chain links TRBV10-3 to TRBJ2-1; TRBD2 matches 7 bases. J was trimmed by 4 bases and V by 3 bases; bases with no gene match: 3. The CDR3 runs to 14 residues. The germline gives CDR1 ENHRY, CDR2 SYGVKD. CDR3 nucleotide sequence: TGTGCCATCAGTGAACTAGCGACTTACAATGAGCAGTTCTTC. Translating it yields CAISELATYNEQFF.

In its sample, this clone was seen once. CDR3 bases: TGTGCCAGCAGTTACTCGGGACTAGCGCTAAATGAGCAGTTCTTC. Translated, it gives CASSYSGLALNEQFF. The rearrangement uses TRBV6-5 and TRBJ2-1; 10 bases are shared with TRBD2. The CDR3 spans 15 residues. The germline CDR1 and CDR2 sequences are MNHEY and SVGAGI. V gave up 0 bases and J gave up 7 bases; unmatched junction bases: 3.

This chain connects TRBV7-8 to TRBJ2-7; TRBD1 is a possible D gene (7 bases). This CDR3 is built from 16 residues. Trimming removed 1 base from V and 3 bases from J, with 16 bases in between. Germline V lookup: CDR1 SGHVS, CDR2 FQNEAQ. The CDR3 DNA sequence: TGTGCCAGCAGCTTAGGGAGGGGTCAGGGGGGCTACGAGCAGTACTTC. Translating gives CASSLGRGQGGYEQYF.

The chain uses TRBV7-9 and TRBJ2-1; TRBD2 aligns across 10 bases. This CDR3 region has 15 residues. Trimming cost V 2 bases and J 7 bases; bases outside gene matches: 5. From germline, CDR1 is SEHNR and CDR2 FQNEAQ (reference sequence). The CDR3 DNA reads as TGTGCCAGCAGCTTAAAAGCGGGAGGGAAGAATGAGCAGTTCTTC. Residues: CASSLKAGGKNEQFF. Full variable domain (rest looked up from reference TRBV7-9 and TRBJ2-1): DTGVSQNPRHKITKRGQNVTFRCDPISEHNRLYWYRQTLGQGPEFLTYFQNEAQLEKSRLLSDRFSAERPKGSFSTLEIQRTEQGDSAMYLCASSLKAGGKNEQFFGPGTRLTVL.

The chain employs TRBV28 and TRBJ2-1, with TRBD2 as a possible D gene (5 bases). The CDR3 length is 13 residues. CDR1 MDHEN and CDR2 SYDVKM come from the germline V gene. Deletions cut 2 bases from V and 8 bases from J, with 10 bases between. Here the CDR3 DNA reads TGTGCCAGCAGTTTAGGTCCCGGGGATGAGCAGTTCTTC. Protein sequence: CASSLGPGDEQFF.

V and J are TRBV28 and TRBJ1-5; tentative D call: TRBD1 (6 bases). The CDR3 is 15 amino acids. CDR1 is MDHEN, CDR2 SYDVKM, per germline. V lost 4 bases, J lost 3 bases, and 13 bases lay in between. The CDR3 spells CASSYMDSTNQPQHF. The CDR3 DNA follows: TGTGCCAGCAGTTATATGGACAGCACCAATCAGCCCCAGCATTTT. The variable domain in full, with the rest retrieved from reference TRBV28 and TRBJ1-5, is DVKVTQSSRYLVKRTGEKVFLECVQDMDHENMFWYRQDPGLGLRLIYFSYDVKMKEKGDIPEGYSVSREKKERFSLILESASTNQTSMYLCASSYMDSTNQPQHFGDGTRLSIL.